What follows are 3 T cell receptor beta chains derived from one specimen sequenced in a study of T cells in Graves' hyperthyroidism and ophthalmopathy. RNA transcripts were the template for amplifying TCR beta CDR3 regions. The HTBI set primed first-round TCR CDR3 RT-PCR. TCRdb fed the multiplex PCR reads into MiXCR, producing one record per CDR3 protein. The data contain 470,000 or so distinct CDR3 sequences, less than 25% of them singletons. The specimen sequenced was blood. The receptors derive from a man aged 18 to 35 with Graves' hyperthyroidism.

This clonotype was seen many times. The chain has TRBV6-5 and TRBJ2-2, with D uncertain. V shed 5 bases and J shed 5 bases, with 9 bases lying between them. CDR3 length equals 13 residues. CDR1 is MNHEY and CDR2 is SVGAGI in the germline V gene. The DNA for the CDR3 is TGTGCCAGCAGTCAGCTGGGGACCGGGGAGCTGTTTTTT. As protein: CASSQLGTGELFF.

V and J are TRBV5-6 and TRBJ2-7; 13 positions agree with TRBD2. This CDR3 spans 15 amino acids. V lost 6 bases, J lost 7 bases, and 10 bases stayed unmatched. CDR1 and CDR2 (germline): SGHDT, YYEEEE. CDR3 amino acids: CASNSLAGGPGEQYF. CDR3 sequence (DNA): TGTGCCAGCAACTCACTAGCGGGAGGGCCAGGGGAGCAGTACTTC.

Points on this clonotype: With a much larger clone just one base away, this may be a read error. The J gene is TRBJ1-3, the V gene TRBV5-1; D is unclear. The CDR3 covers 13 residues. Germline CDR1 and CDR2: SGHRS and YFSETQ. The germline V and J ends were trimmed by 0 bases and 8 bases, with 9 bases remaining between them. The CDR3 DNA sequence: TGCGCCAGCAGCTTGGCGGGTATGGACACCATATATTTT. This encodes CASSLAGMDTIYF.